The 27 T cell receptor beta chains listed next were all sequenced from one sample in a study of monozygotic twins with inflammatory bowel disease. TCRdb processed the 5' RACE reads again and assigns one entry to each CDR3 protein, with no DNA. The sample has 300,000 to 350,000 distinct CDR3 sequences. Material: blood. Receptors originate from a human donor with ulcerative colitis or Crohn's disease, or a healthy co-twin of an affected twin (not recorded which).

This rearrangement joins TRBV27 to TRBJ2-7; with no DNA, the TCRdb D assignment of TRBD2 cannot be verified. Germline values: CDR1 MNHEY, CDR2 SMNVEV (reference sequence). CDR3 size: 17 residues. The CDR3: CASTPASGRPSHYEQYF.

V usage is TRBV6-6 and J usage is TRBJ2-3; TCRdb calls TRBD2, which cannot be checked without DNA. The CDR3 loop spans 14 amino acids. Germline V gives CDR1 MNHNY, CDR2 SVGAGI (reference sequence). This chain's CDR3 is CASKSGSFTDTQYF.

J is TRBJ1-4 and V is TRBV5-1; the D call of TRBD1 rests on TCRdb alone, since no DNA is present to check it. The CDR3 consists of 15 residues. Germline lookup yields CDR1 SGHRS and CDR2 YFSETQ. CDR3 loop: CASSDTGTGNEKLFF.

The V and J genes are TRBV2 and TRBJ1-1. There are 11 residues in the CDR3. Germline values: CDR1 SNHLY, CDR2 FYNNEI. CDR3 sequence: CASPRNREAFF.

The CDR3 reads CASSQGGEVDTQYF. The V call is TRBV3-1, the J call TRBJ2-3; there is no DNA to check the TCRdb D call of TRBD2. The CDR3 is 14 residues long. Germline V gene sequence: CDR1 LGHDT, CDR2 YNNKEL (reference sequence).

The chain has TRBV7-8 and TRBJ1-5. CDR1 SGHVS and CDR2 FQNEAQ come from the germline V gene. The CDR3 sequence is 16 residues long. CDR3: CASSLDRAYSNQPQHF.

V is TRBV6-1 and J is TRBJ1-5; TCRdb's D gene call, TRBD1, goes unchecked for lack of DNA. Germline assignment: CDR1 MNHNS and CDR2 SASEGT. This CDR3 contains 14 residues. This CDR3 is CAILDRDWGQPQHF.

This chain links TRBV27 with TRBJ2-5; TCRdb's assignment of TRBD2 cannot be checked, as there is no DNA. CDR1 is MNHEY and CDR2 is SMNVEV in the germline V gene (reference sequence). The CDR3 sequence is 15 residues long. CDR3 sequence: CASRLPRATSSAQYF.

This chain joins TRBV28 and TRBJ2-1; there is no DNA to check the TCRdb D call of TRBD1. CDR1 and CDR2 from the germline V gene are MDHEN and SYDVKM. This CDR3 region has 15 residues. The CDR3 reads CASSLVGKDYNEQFF.

CDR3 loop: CASSLDFKNIQYF. This rearrangement joins TRBV7-8 to TRBJ2-4; no DNA is available, so the TRBD2 call from TCRdb remains unchecked. The germline V gene has CDR1 SGHVS and CDR2 FQNEAQ. The length of the CDR3 is 13 residues.

The rearrangement joins TRBV27 to TRBJ2-1; TCRdb picks TRBD2, but there is no DNA to check that call. CDR1 is MNHEY and CDR2 is SMNVEV in the germline V gene (reference sequence). This CDR3 is built from 15 residues. CDR3: CASFGVRSRRNEQFF.

J is TRBJ2-7 and V is TRBV20-1. The CDR3 consists of 16 residues. CDR1 and CDR2 (germline): DFQATT, SNEGSKA (reference sequence). This CDR3 reads CSARDRLGQGSHEQYF.

J is TRBJ1-3 and V is TRBV20-1. This CDR3 region has 14 residues. The germline gives CDR1 DFQATT, CDR2 SNEGSKA (reference sequence). CDR3 sequence: CSASTVNSGNTIYF.

This chain connects TRBV11-2 to TRBJ1-1; the D call from TCRdb, TRBD1, cannot be confirmed without DNA. This CDR3 is 15 amino acids long. Germline CDR1 reads SGHAT; CDR2 reads FQNNGV. CDR3 residues: CASSFFRDRNTEAFF. The full variable domain, with the rest looked up from reference TRBV11-2 and TRBJ1-1, is EAGVAQSPRYKIIEKRQSVAFWCNPISGHATLYWYQQILGQGPKLLIQFQNNGVVDDSQLPKDRFSAERLKGVDSTLKIQPAKLEDSAVYLCASSFFRDRNTEAFFGQGTRLTVV.

The rearrangement uses TRBV5-1 and TRBJ2-2; TCRdb gives TRBD2 as the D gene, but with no DNA this cannot be confirmed. Germline loops: CDR1 SGHRS, CDR2 YFSETQ. The CDR3 has 18 amino acids. This CDR3 reads CASSLSGTSGSGSGELFF. Based on the CDR3 plus reference TRBV5-1 and TRBJ2-2, the full variable domain is KAGVTQTPRYLIKTRGQQVTLSCSPISGHRSVSWYQQTPGQGLQFLFEYFSETQRNKGNFPGRFSGRQFSNSRSEMNVSTLELGDSALYLCASSLSGTSGSGSGELFFGEGSRLTVL.

The CDR3 here is CASSDLTRDRGRNRDTQYF. The V and J genes are TRBV25-1 and TRBJ2-3; as DNA is missing, the TRBD1 call by TCRdb cannot be tested. The CDR3 covers 19 residues. Germline V gene lookup returns CDR1 MGHDK and CDR2 SYGVNS.

The chain links TRBV27 to TRBJ2-2; the D gene TCRdb calls, TRBD2, cannot be checked with no DNA. Germline assignment: CDR1 MNHEY and CDR2 SMNVEV (reference sequence). This CDR3 spans 14 amino acids. CDR3 residues: CASRPGLAGWELFF.

V is TRBV5-1 and J is TRBJ2-1. Germline CDR1 is SGHRS and CDR2 is YFSETQ. This CDR3 comprises 15 residues. CDR3: CASSLATVSYNEQFF.

The chain is built from TRBV20-1 and TRBJ1-5. CDR1 is DFQATT, CDR2 SNEGSKA, per germline (reference sequence). The CDR3 sequence is 13 residues long. CDR3 loop: CSARVQPGQPQHF.

The chain joins TRBV5-1 to TRBJ1-1. This CDR3 comprises 14 residues. Germline lookup yields CDR1 SGHRS and CDR2 YFSETQ. The CDR3: CASSERTSDGEAFF.

V gene TRBV12-3 or TRBV12-4 combines with J gene TRBJ2-1; TCRdb outputs TRBD1, but without DNA this stays unchecked. CDR3 length equals 16 residues. The CDR3 is CASSLGQGRGANEQFF.

This chain connects TRBV27 to TRBJ2-1; no DNA is available, so the TRBD1 call from TCRdb remains unchecked. From germline, CDR1 is MNHEY and CDR2 SMNVEV (reference sequence). The CDR3 totals 16 residues. CDR3 region: CASSFSDRVGYNEQFF.

The V call is TRBV24-1, the J call TRBJ1-4; absent DNA, TCRdb's TRBD1 call cannot be checked. CDR3 length: 14 amino acids. The germline CDR1 and CDR2 sequences are KGHDR and SFDVKD. CDR3 amino acids: CATSDGTATEKLFF.

The chain employs TRBV5-1 and TRBJ2-6. Germline V gives CDR1 SGHRS, CDR2 YFSETQ. The CDR3 totals 14 residues. CDR3 amino acids: CASHRNSGANVLTF.

This sequence joins TRBV7-2 and TRBJ2-3; the TCRdb call, TRBD2, lacks DNA for checking. The CDR3 spans 15 residues. CDR1 is SGHTA and CDR2 is FQGNSA in the germline V gene. CDR3 amino acids: CASSATSGEADTQYF.

The chain carries TRBV28 and TRBJ2-1; the D call of TRBD2 rests on TCRdb alone, since no DNA is present to check it. Germline V gene sequence: CDR1 MDHEN, CDR2 SYDVKM. The CDR3 length is 13 residues. CDR3 protein: CASRPAGNNEQFF.

This CDR3 is CATSGESSYEQYF. The chain recombines TRBV24-1 with TRBJ2-7. This CDR3 is built from 13 residues. The germline V gene encodes CDR1 KGHDR and CDR2 SFDVKD.